This entry lists 13 T cell receptor beta chains sequenced from one sample in a study of blood T cell repertoires in COVID-19. Profiling relied on immunoSEQ multiplex PCR, and the TCRdb table lists in-frame clones only, not all of them. The sample comprises roughly 480,000 clones, 89% of which are singletons, and around 0.95% rests with the top ten. Sequenced: peripheral blood. The receptors here all came from a man aged 18-30 years with COVID-19, enrolled during active disease.

J is TRBJ2-7 and V is TRBV18, with D possibly being TRBD2 (6 bases). V lost 8 bases to trimming and J lost 3 bases, with 14 bases between them. Germline V gene lookup returns CDR1 KGHSH and CDR2 LQKENI. This CDR3 comprises 13 residues. This CDR3 reads CASRRDSGYEQYF. CDR3 nucleotides: TGTGCCAGCCGCCGGGACTCCGGCTACGAGCAGTACTTC.

This clone has only one observation. The chain is built from TRBV5-6 and TRBJ1-1; 9 bases match TRBD1. The CDR3 runs to 13 residues. Germline lookup yields CDR1 SGHDT and CDR2 YYEEEE. Trimming at V came to 4 bases and at J to 5 bases, leaving 3 bases not matched to a gene. The CDR3 DNA is TGTGCCAGCAGCAGGGACAGGGTGACTGAAGCTTTCTTT. Encoded protein: CASSRDRVTEAFF.

This rearrangement joins TRBV6-5 to TRBJ2-7; maybe TRBD1 (6 bases). The germline CDR1 and CDR2 sequences are MNHEY and SVGAGI. With 6 bases removed from V and 3 bases from J, the gap between germline ends came to 18 bases. CDR3 length: 15 amino acids. The CDR3 is CASRVLAGGRYEQYF. CDR3 DNA: TGTGCCAGCAGGGTCCTAGCTGGGGGCCGCTACGAGCAGTACTTC.

This clone was seen only a few times. The chain employs TRBV11-3 and TRBJ2-1, with TRBD1 identical over 8 bases. The CDR3 has 19 amino acids. Germline loops: CDR1 SGHNT, CDR2 YENEEA. J was trimmed by 2 bases and V by 6 bases; bases with no gene match: 18. Here the CDR3 reads CASRTRQGASSAPYNEQFF. CDR3 sequence (DNA): TGTGCCAGCAGAACTAGGCAGGGGGCGAGTAGTGCCCCCTACAATGAGCAGTTCTTC.

The chain is built from TRBV7-2 and TRBJ2-6; TRBD1 aligns across 8 bases. Germline CDR1 reads SGHTA; CDR2 reads FQGNSA. This CDR3 spans 16 amino acids. The trim removed 4 bases at V and 1 base at J, leaving 3 bases unmatched. CDR3 loop: CASSWTGRSGANVLTF. CDR3 sequence (DNA): TGTGCCAGCAGCTGGACAGGGCGATCTGGGGCCAACGTCCTGACTTTC.

This chain joins TRBV5-1 and TRBJ1-1; 7 bases line up with TRBD1. Germline loops: CDR1 SGHRS, CDR2 YFSETQ. V was clipped by 4 bases and J by 4 bases; unmatched bases: 7. CDR3 length equals 14 residues. DNA for the CDR3: TGCGCCAGCAGCCCTGACGGGACAGCCACTGAAGCTTTCTTT. It is translated as CASSPDGTATEAFF. The full variable domain, completed using reference TRBV5-1 and TRBJ1-1, is KAGVTQTPRYLIKTRGQQVTLSCSPISGHRSVSWYQQTPGQGLQFLFEYFSETQRNKGNFPGRFSGRQFSNSRSEMNVSTLELGDSALYLCASSPDGTATEAFFGQGTRLTVV.

This chain uses TRBV5-4 with TRBJ2-2, with D maybe TRBD2 (7 bases). From germline, CDR1 is SGHNT and CDR2 YYREEE (reference sequence). The CDR3 is 14 amino acids. V was shortened by 4 bases and J by 6 bases, with 13 bases between the two germline ends. In nucleotides, the CDR3 is TGTGCCAGCAGCGACACGGGGGGCCCCGGGGAGCTGTTTTTT. Translated: CASSDTGGPGELFF.

The chain joins TRBV9 to TRBJ1-3; 7 positions agree with TRBD1. The J segment lost 3 bases and the V segment lost 0 bases, leaving 12 bases of the junction unmatched. Looked up from germline, CDR1 is SGDLS and CDR2 is YYNGEE. This CDR3 region has 18 residues. This CDR3 reads CASSVATLGDRVGNTIYF. The CDR3 DNA sequence: TGTGCCAGCAGCGTAGCTACATTGGGAGACAGGGTTGGAAACACCATATATTTT.

Note on this clone: A read error may account for a junction end that differs from germline. This chain connects TRBV6-1 to TRBJ1-6; D unclear. The CDR3 length is 13 residues. The germline V gene encodes CDR1 MNHNS and CDR2 SASEGT. The CDR3 is CASREAINSPLHF. The CDR3 DNA reads as TGTGCCAGCAGAGAAGCAATAAATTCACCCCTCCACTTT.

This clone showed up just once. V usage is TRBV9 and J usage is TRBJ1-3, with a tentative D call TRBD1 (5 bases). Trimming removed 4 bases from V and 4 bases from J, with 15 bases in between. The CDR3 covers 15 residues. From germline, CDR1 is SGDLS and CDR2 YYNGEE. The CDR3 here is CASSSFGGEGNTIYF. The CDR3 bases are TGTGCCAGCAGCTCATTCGGGGGGGAAGGAAACACCATATATTTT.

The rearrangement uses TRBV5-1 and TRBJ2-1; no definite D call. Germline values: CDR1 SGHRS, CDR2 YFSETQ. Trimming pared 0 bases from V and 2 bases from J, leaving 9 bases between. This CDR3 contains 15 residues. DNA of the CDR3: TGCGCCAGCAGCTTGGTACTGGTAACCTACAATGAGCAGTTCTTC. This codes for CASSLVLVTYNEQFF.

This clone came up a few times. The chain carries TRBV28 and TRBJ2-3; D possibly corresponds to TRBD2 (5 bases). The CDR3 runs 15 residues. Germline loops: CDR1 MDHEN, CDR2 SYDVKM. The V and J ends lost 3 bases and 0 bases respectively, with 10 bases between them. The DNA for the CDR3 is TGTGCCAGCAGTTTCGCCGGGATTAGCACAGATACGCAGTATTTT. This codes for CASSFAGISTDTQYF.

V gene TRBV10-1 combines with J gene TRBJ2-3, with TRBD1 identical over 7 bases. CDR1 and CDR2 (germline): WNHNN, SYGVQD (reference sequence). Trimming at V came to 5 bases and at J to 4 bases, leaving 3 bases not matched to a gene. This CDR3 comprises 13 residues. The CDR3 protein is CASSRQGPDTQYF. Written as DNA, the CDR3 is TGCGCCAGCAGTAGACAGGGCCCAGATACGCAGTATTTT.